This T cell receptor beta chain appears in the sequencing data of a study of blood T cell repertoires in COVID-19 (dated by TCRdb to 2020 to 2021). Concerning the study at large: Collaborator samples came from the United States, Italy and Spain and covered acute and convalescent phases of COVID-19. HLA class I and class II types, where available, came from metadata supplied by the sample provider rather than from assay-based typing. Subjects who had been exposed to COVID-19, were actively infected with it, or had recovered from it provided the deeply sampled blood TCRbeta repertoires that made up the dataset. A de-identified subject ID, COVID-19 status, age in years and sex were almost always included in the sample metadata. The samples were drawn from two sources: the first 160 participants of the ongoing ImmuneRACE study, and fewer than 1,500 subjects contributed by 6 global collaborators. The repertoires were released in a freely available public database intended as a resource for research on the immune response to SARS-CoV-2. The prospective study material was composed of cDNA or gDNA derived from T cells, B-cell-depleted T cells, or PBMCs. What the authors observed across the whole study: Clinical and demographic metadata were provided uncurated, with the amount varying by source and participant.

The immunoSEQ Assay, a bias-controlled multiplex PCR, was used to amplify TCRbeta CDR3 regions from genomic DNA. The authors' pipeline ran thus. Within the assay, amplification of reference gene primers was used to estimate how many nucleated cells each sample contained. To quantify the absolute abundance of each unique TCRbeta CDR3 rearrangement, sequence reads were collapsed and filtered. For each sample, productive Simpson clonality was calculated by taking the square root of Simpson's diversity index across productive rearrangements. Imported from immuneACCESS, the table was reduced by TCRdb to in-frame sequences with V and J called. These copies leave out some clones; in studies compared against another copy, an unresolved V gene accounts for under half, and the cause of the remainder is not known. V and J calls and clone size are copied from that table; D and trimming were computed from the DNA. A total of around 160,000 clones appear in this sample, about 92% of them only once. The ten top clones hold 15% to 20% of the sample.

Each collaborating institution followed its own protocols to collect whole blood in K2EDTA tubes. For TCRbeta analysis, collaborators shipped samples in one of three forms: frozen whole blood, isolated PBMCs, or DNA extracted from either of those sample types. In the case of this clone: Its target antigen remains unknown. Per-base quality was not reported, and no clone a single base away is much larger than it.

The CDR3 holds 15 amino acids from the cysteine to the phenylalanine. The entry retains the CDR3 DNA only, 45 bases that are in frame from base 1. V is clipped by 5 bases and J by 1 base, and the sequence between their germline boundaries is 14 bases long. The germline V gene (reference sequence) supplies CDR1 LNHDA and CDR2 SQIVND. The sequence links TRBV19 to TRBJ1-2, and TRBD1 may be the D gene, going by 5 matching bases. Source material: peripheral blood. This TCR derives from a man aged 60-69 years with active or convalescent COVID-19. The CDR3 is CASSWGVGSNYGYTF. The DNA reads TGTGCCAGTAGTTGGGGGGTCGGCAGTAACTATGGCTACACCTTC.